The next 32 T cell receptor beta chains were all read from a single sample in a study of cytomegalovirus exposure and HLA in healthy donors. With 60 Vbeta and 13 Jbeta primers, the PCR was carried out. Assay used: immunoSEQ multiplex PCR; TCRdb lists only in-frame clones, some missing. The table has under 70,000 clones, over 70% seen once. Sequencing was performed on PBMCs. These receptors were collected from a male donor in good health and CMV-seropositive.

This chain links TRBV4-3 with TRBJ2-5; 10 nucleotides align to TRBD1. The V gene's germline CDR1 is LGHNA and CDR2 YSLEER. CDR3 length equals 16 residues. Losses at the gene ends were 2 bases for V and 2 bases for J; bases not matched to a gene: 5. The CDR3 sequence: CASSQIGTGVQETQYF. For the CDR3, the DNA is TGCGCCAGCAGCCAAATCGGGACAGGGGTTCAAGAGACCCAGTACTTC.

The chain is built from TRBV30 and TRBJ1-2, with TRBD1 matching 9 bases. In germline, CDR1 is GTSNPN, CDR2 SVGIG (reference sequence). With 0 bases clipped from V and 4 bases from J, the junction kept 6 bases outside the gene matches. The CDR3 has 15 residues. The CDR3 here is CAWSVPRQGVYGYTF. The CDR3 nucleotides read TGTGCCTGGAGTGTACCCCGACAGGGGGTCTATGGCTACACCTTC.

This sequence joins TRBV5-6 and TRBJ2-2; the match to TRBD2 covers 7 bases. The ends lost 7 bases at V and 5 bases at J; junction bases unmatched: 8. The CDR3 runs 14 residues. The germline gives CDR1 SGHDT, CDR2 YYEEEE. CDR3 sequence (DNA): TGTGCCAGCGGCCGGGGGGAACTTACCGGGGAGCTGTTTTTT. Its protein product is CASGRGELTGELFF.

This chain joins TRBV18 and TRBJ2-1, with unresolved D. V dropped 6 bases and J dropped 0 bases, with 9 bases sitting between them. Germline loops: CDR1 KGHSH, CDR2 LQKENI. The CDR3 covers 14 residues. The CDR3 region is CASSAFRSYNEQFF. CDR3 nucleotides: TGTGCCAGCTCCGCGTTCCGCTCCTACAATGAGCAGTTCTTC.

This chain links TRBV29-1 with TRBJ2-3; 9 positions agree with TRBD2. CDR3 length equals 18 residues. The V segment lost 5 bases and the J segment 10 bases; nucleotides outside the gene matches: 25. CDR1 and CDR2 from the germline V gene are SQVTM and ANQGSEA. The chain's CDR3 is CSVTRRGSGTSRGVAQYF. The CDR3 DNA reads as TGCAGCGTTACACGTCGGGGCTCCGGGACTAGCAGGGGGGTGGCGCAGTATTTT.

CDR3 protein: CASIIGTPGGVNTEAFF. The CDR3 DNA reads TGTGCCAGCATCATAGGGACCCCGGGAGGTGTGAACACTGAAGCTTTCTTT. The chain couples TRBV5-4 to TRBJ1-1; D perhaps matches TRBD1 (5 bases). V was shortened by 6 bases and J by 0 bases, with 21 bases between the two germline ends. Germline CDR1 SGHNT, CDR2 YYREEE (reference sequence). This CDR3 is 17 amino acids long.

A single count supports this clone. The CDR3 region is CASSRAGTTYSYEQYF. CDR3 bases: TGTGCCAGCAGCCGTGCCGGGACAACTTACTCCTACGAGCAGTACTTC. J is TRBJ2-7 and V is TRBV7-2; D possibly corresponds to TRBD1 (6 bases). With 5 bases removed from V and 0 bases from J, the gap between germline ends came to 17 bases. CDR1 is SGHTA and CDR2 is FQGNSA in the germline V gene. The CDR3 spans 16 residues.

The V gene is TRBV5-1, the J gene TRBJ1-1; weak D call: TRBD1 (5 bases). Trimming removed 0 bases from V and 0 bases from J, with 9 bases in between. This CDR3 contains 15 residues. Germline lookup yields CDR1 SGHRS and CDR2 YFSETQ. The CDR3: CASSLVAGLNTEAFF. As DNA, the CDR3 is TGCGCCAGCAGCTTGGTAGCAGGGCTGAACACTGAAGCTTTCTTT.

Here the CDR3 DNA reads TGTGCCAGCAGCCCCCGACTGGCTAACTACGAGCAGTACTTC. Its protein is CASSPRLANYEQYF. The gene calls are TRBV14 and TRBJ2-7; D remains unclear. Deletions cut 4 bases from V and 3 bases from J, with 13 bases between. Germline values: CDR1 SGHDN, CDR2 FVKESK. The CDR3 runs 14 residues.

The chain couples TRBV4-2 to TRBJ2-5; 8 bases line up with TRBD2. Germline loops: CDR1 LGHNA, CDR2 YNFKEQ. V lost 0 bases to trimming and J lost 5 bases; unmatched junction nucleotides: 8. The CDR3 extends over 16 amino acids. CDR3 in amino acids: CASSQDRRGGWETQYF. DNA of the CDR3: TGTGCCAGCAGCCAAGACCGTCGGGGGGGCTGGGAGACCCAGTACTTC.

This rearrangement joins TRBV12-5 to TRBJ1-5; D gene unclear. Trimming shortened V by 0 bases and J by 5 bases, and 14 bases separated the two germline ends. The CDR3 is 16 residues long. Germline V CDR1 and CDR2: LGHNT, FRNRAP. The CDR3 DNA reads TGTGCTAGTGGTTTGGTTGGGCAGGTATACTATCAGCCCCAGCATTTT. It codes for CASGLVGQVYYQPQHF.

The chain employs TRBV30 and TRBJ1-5; 8 nucleotides agree with TRBD1. The J segment lost 3 bases and the V segment lost 1 base, leaving 2 bases of the junction unmatched. The V gene's germline CDR1 is GTSNPN and CDR2 SVGIG (reference sequence). The CDR3 runs 14 residues. This CDR3 is CAWSEGQVNQPQHF. CDR3 DNA sequence: TGTGCCTGGAGTGAGGGACAGGTCAATCAGCCCCAGCATTTT.

V is TRBV4-3 and J is TRBJ2-3; D remains ambiguous. Per the germline V gene, CDR1 is LGHNA and CDR2 is YSLEER. The V end was cut by 1 base, the J end by 6 bases, with 14 bases between. The CDR3 runs to 15 residues. The CDR3 nucleotides are TGCGCCAGCAGCCAAGGACTCACCGCCTCGGATACGCAGTATTTT. Its translation is CASSQGLTASDTQYF.

V is TRBV30 and J is TRBJ1-5; 9 bases line up with TRBD1. The germline V gene encodes CDR1 GTSNPN and CDR2 SVGIG (reference sequence). This CDR3 has 18 residues. J was trimmed by 2 bases and V by 3 bases; bases with no gene match: 14. For the CDR3, the DNA is TGTGCCTGGAGCGCCGGGACAGGGAAGGGAGGTGGCAATCAGCCCCAGCATTTT. Translation gives CAWSAGTGKGGGNQPQHF.

The V call is TRBV11-2, the J call TRBJ1-2; 9 nucleotides line up with TRBD1. CDR3 length: 17 residues. CDR1 is SGHAT and CDR2 is FQNNGV in the germline V gene. Unmatched junction bases numbered 12, after V lost 3 bases and J lost 4 bases. CDR3 in amino acids: CASSFATRDRELYGYTF. In DNA, the CDR3 is TGTGCCAGCAGCTTTGCGACCCGGGACAGGGAACTCTATGGCTACACCTTC.

This clone was counted a few times. CDR3 nucleotide sequence: TGTGCCAGCAGCGTTCGGGACAAAGTGGTACCCTACGAGCAGTACTTC. Amino acid sequence: CASSVRDKVVPYEQYF. The rearrangement joins TRBV9 to TRBJ2-5; possibly TRBD1 for D (6 bases). Gene TRBJ2-7 matches the end of the DNA better, so the J call may be wrong. The germline gives CDR1 SGDLS, CDR2 YYNGEE. This CDR3 spans 16 amino acids.

The chain links TRBV6-6 to TRBJ2-7; a weak D match, TRBD1 (5 bases). This CDR3 spans 14 amino acids. Trimming removed 2 bases at V and 1 base at J, with 9 bases between. CDR1 and CDR2 from the germline V gene are MNHNY and SVGAGI (reference sequence). CDR3 in DNA: TGTGCCAGCAGTTACCCAGGGAATTCCTACGAGCAGTACTTC. Translation: CASSYPGNSYEQYF.

The chain links TRBV29-1 to TRBJ1-1; TRBD1 aligns across 11 bases. The CDR3 is 13 residues long. The J segment lost 6 bases and the V segment lost 4 bases, leaving 4 bases of the junction unmatched. CDR1 is SQVTM, CDR2 ANQGSEA, per germline. CDR3 DNA sequence: TGCAGCGTTGGGACAGGGGGCAGGGCTGAAGCTTTCTTT. Translation gives CSVGTGGRAEAFF.

This chain joins TRBV28 and TRBJ1-2; a possible D gene is TRBD1 (5 bases). The germline V gene encodes CDR1 MDHEN and CDR2 SYDVKM. V was cut by 2 bases and J by 12 bases, with 13 bases left in between. The CDR3 consists of 12 residues. The CDR3 sequence: CASSLTWQGHTF. The CDR3 nucleotides are TGTGCCAGCAGTTTAACCTGGCAGGGCCACACCTTC.

The V call is TRBV7-9, the J call TRBJ1-4; possibly TRBD1 for D (5 bases). This CDR3 spans 14 amino acids. Germline V gene lookup returns CDR1 SEHNR and CDR2 FQNEAQ (reference sequence). Trimming left V 5 bases short and J 8 bases short, with 15 bases between. This CDR3 reads CASSLPGRFEKLFF. The CDR3 bases are TGTGCCAGCAGCCTGCCAGGGAGGTTCGAAAAACTGTTTTTT.

The V call is TRBV15, the J call TRBJ2-5; 7 nucleotides line up with TRBD1. The V and J ends lost 4 bases and 2 bases, in that order; junction bases with no gene match: 4. This CDR3 contains 14 residues. Germline loops: CDR1 LNHNV, CDR2 YYDKDF (reference sequence). CDR3 sequence: CATSKSTGQETQYF. The CDR3 bases are TGTGCCACCAGCAAATCGACAGGGCAAGAGACCCAGTACTTC.

The genes are TRBV4-2 and TRBJ1-5; weak D call: TRBD1 (6 bases). V lost 5 bases and J lost 6, with 14 bases in between. This CDR3 spans 14 amino acids. Germline lookup yields CDR1 LGHNA and CDR2 YNFKEQ. CDR3 sequence (DNA): TGTGCCAGCAGCAACAGGGAGAGGGGTCAGCCCCAGCATTTT. Its protein is CASSNRERGQPQHF.

The chain is built from TRBV6-1 and TRBJ2-7; 10 bases are a match to TRBD1. Germline trimming cut 3 bases from V and 3 bases from J; bases unmatched to any gene: 5. CDR3 length: 15 amino acids. Looked up from germline, CDR1 is MNHNS and CDR2 is SASEGT. CDR3 sequence reads: CASSEGTGVLYEQYF. The DNA for the CDR3 is TGTGCCAGCAGTGAGGGGACAGGGGTTCTCTACGAGCAGTACTTC.

This chain links TRBV4-1 with TRBJ2-1; D is unresolved. The CDR3 extends over 11 amino acids. V was pared by 6 bases and J by 8 bases, with 8 bases between. Germline CDR1 and CDR2: MGHRA and YSYEKL. CDR3 DNA sequence: TGCGCCAGCAGGTTATCTCATGAGCAGTTCTTC. Protein: CASRLSHEQFF.

The rearrangement links TRBV29-1 to TRBJ1-3; D is perhaps TRBD1 (5 bases). V lost 0 bases and J lost 1, with 16 bases in between. The CDR3 spans 17 residues. In germline, CDR1 is SQVTM, CDR2 ANQGSEA. The CDR3 DNA is TGCAGCGTTGAAGATTGGCCCGCGGGGGATTCTGGAAACACCATATATTTT. It translates to CSVEDWPAGDSGNTIYF.

The chain couples TRBV5-1 to TRBJ1-6; the match to TRBD1 covers 7 bases. Germline CDR1 and CDR2: SGHRS and YFSETQ. V shed 2 bases, J shed 5 bases, and the junction held 13 bases outside the gene matches. The CDR3 totals 18 residues. The DNA of the CDR3 is TGCGCCAGCAGCTTCCTCGGCGGGACAGAGCCAAATAATTCACCCCTCCACTTT. The encoded protein is CASSFLGGTEPNNSPLHF.

The J gene is TRBJ1-5, the V gene TRBV28; D is perhaps TRBD1 (6 bases). Germline CDR1 MDHEN, CDR2 SYDVKM. This CDR3 has 15 amino acids. Trimming removed 5 bases at V and 4 bases at J, with 15 bases between. CDR3 in amino acids: CASSLIGQTNQPQHF. In nucleotides, the CDR3 is TGTGCCAGCAGTCTAATCGGACAGACAAATCAGCCCCAGCATTTT.

The chain recombines TRBV5-4 with TRBJ1-2, with D possibly being TRBD1 (5 bases). CDR1 SGHNT and CDR2 YYREEE come from the germline V gene (reference sequence). This CDR3 spans 15 amino acids. V was cut by 0 bases and J by 3 bases, with 12 bases left in between. CDR3 DNA sequence: TGTGCCAGCAGCTTGGTAAAGGGGCCCTACTATGGCTACACCTTC. Its translation is CASSLVKGPYYGYTF.

This clone has a handful of counts. The V and J genes are TRBV2 and TRBJ1-6; 8 bases align to TRBD1. The CDR3 has 15 residues. The germline V gene encodes CDR1 SNHLY and CDR2 FYNNEI. The V segment lost 7 bases and the J segment 7 bases; nucleotides outside the gene matches: 9. CDR3 residues: CASTVQGEINSPLHF. In nucleotides, the CDR3 is TGTGCCAGCACCGTACAGGGGGAGATAAATTCACCCCTCCACTTT.

This chain uses TRBV25-1 with TRBJ1-2; 8 bases align to TRBD1. Germline V gene lookup returns CDR1 MGHDK and CDR2 SYGVNS. The CDR3 is 14 amino acids. Germline trimming cut 5 bases from V and 4 bases from J; bases unmatched to any gene: 6. In DNA, the CDR3 is TGTGCCAGCAGTCCCCAGGGGGCGGGCTATGGCTACACCTTC. It specifies CASSPQGAGYGYTF.

The V gene is TRBV4-1, the J gene TRBJ2-3, with TRBD1 matching 8 bases. Germline trimming cut 2 bases from V and 5 bases from J; bases unmatched to any gene: 9. The CDR3 consists of 16 residues. Germline CDR1 MGHRA, CDR2 YSYEKL. The DNA for the CDR3 is TGCGCCAGCAGCCAACCTCGGACAGGGTTGAAAGATACGCAGTATTTT. Amino acid sequence: CASSQPRTGLKDTQYF.

This clone was seen more than once but under ten times. The V and J genes are TRBV6-5 and TRBJ1-2; 8 bases map to TRBD1. Trimming removed 0 bases from V and 5 bases from J; junction bases left unmatched: 8. Germline CDR1 MNHEY, CDR2 SVGAGI. This CDR3 spans 16 amino acids. DNA for the CDR3: TGTGCCAGCAGTTACTCGCAGGGGGCGTCAGGTTATGGCTACACCTTC. Translating gives CASSYSQGASGYGYTF.